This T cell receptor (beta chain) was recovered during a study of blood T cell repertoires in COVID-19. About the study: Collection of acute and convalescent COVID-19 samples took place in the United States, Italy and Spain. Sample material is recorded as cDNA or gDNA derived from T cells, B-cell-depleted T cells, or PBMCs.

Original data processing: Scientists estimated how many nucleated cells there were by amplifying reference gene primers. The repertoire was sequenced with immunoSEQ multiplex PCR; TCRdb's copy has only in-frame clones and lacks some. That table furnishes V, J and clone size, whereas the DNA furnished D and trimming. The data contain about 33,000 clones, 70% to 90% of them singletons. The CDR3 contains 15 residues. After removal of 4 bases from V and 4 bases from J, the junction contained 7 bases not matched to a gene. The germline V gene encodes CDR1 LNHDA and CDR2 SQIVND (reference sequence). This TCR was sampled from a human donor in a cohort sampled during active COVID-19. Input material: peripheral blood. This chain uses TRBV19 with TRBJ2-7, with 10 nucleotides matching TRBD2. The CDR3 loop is CASSKSSGSLYEQYF. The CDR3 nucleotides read TGTGCCAGTAGTAAATCTAGCGGGAGCCTGTACGAGCAGTACTTC.